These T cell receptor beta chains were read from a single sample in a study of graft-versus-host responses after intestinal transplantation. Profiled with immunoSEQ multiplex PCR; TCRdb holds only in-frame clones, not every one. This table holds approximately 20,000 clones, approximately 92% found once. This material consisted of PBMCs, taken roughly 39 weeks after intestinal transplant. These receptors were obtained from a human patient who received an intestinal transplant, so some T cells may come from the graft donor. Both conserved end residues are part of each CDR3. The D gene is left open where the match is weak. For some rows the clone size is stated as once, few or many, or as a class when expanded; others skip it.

DNA: TGTGCCAGCACCGGGACACCGAACACTGAAGCTTTCTTT
CDR3: CASTGTPNTEAFF
V: TRBV28
J: TRBJ1-1
D: NA
size: NA

DNA: TGTGCCAGCAGCTTAGATCCAGCGGGGTCCTACGAGCAGTACTTC
CDR3: CASSLDPAGSYEQYF
V: TRBV7-2
J: TRBJ2-7
D: TRBD2
size: NA

DNA: TGTGCCAGCAGTGAAATATCCCGGGAGCCTCCCTACGAGCAGTACTTC
CDR3: CASSEISREPPYEQYF
V: TRBV2
J: TRBJ2-7
D: NA
size: NA

DNA: TGTGCCAGCAGCTCCCTTGGCCTGGGTGACAGGTACCAAGAGACCCAGTACTTC
CDR3: CASSSLGLGDRYQETQYF
V: TRBV11-1
J: TRBJ2-5
D: NA
size: NA

DNA: TGTGCCAGTAGTGATTTAAGACAGGGATCCCCCTACGAGCAGTACTTC
CDR3: CASSDLRQGSPYEQYF
V: TRBV19
J: TRBJ2-7
D: TRBD1
size: NA

DNA: TGTGCCATCAGTGGCCAGGGTAGCAATCAGCCCCAGCATTTT
CDR3: CAISGQGSNQPQHF
V: TRBV10-3
J: TRBJ1-5
D: NA
size: NA

DNA: TGTGCCAGCTCAGAGCGATCTGGGGAGACCCAGTACTTC
CDR3: CASSERSGETQYF
V: TRBV18
J: TRBJ2-5
D: NA
size: NA

DNA: TGTGCCAGCAGCGTAGCGGGGGGTGATTCACCCCTCCACTTT
CDR3: CASSVAGGDSPLHF
V: TRBV9
J: TRBJ1-6
D: NA
size: NA

DNA: TGTGCCAGCAGGTGGGCGGGGGTCTCCTACAATGAGCAGTTCTTC
CDR3: CASRWAGVSYNEQFF
V: TRBV5-6
J: TRBJ2-1
D: TRBD2
size: NA

DNA: TGTGCCAGCAGTTTCAGGGTCACCAACCCTGAAGCTTTCTTT
CDR3: CASSFRVTNPEAFF
V: TRBV28
J: TRBJ1-1
D: NA
size: NA

DNA: TGTGCCAGCAGCCAATGGGCCGGGGCTGCAGGAGATACGCAGTATTTT
CDR3: CASSQWAGAAGDTQYF
V: TRBV14
J: TRBJ2-3
D: NA
size: NA

DNA: TGTGCCAGCAGCCCCACCTCCGGGACAGTTAATGAAAAACTGTTTTTT
CDR3: CASSPTSGTVNEKLFF
V: TRBV7-9
J: TRBJ1-4
D: TRBD1
size: NA

DNA: TGTGCCTGGAGTCCCTTCCCGAATAATGAGCAGTTCTTC
CDR3: CAWSPFPNNEQFF
V: TRBV30
J: TRBJ2-1
D: NA
size: NA

DNA: TGTGCCAGCAGTTTCTCCCTAGCGCAAACCGGGGAGCTGTTTTTT
CDR3: CASSFSLAQTGELFF
V: TRBV27
J: TRBJ2-2
D: NA
size: NA

DNA: TGTGCCAGCTCACCACCGGCCGAGACTAGCGGCCACAATGAGCAGTTCTTC
CDR3: CASSPPAETSGHNEQFF
V: TRBV18
J: TRBJ2-1
D: TRBD2
size: NA

DNA: TGTGCCAGTTTCCTCAGGACAGACAGTTATGAAGCTTTCTTT
CDR3: CASFLRTDSYEAFF
V: TRBV19
J: TRBJ1-1
D: NA
size: NA

DNA: TGTGCCAGCTCACCCCAGAGCACAGATACGCAGTATTTT
CDR3: CASSPQSTDTQYF
V: TRBV18
J: TRBJ2-3
D: NA
size: NA

DNA: TGCGCCAGCAGCCACTTGGAGACCCAGTACTTC
CDR3: CASSHLETQYF
V: TRBV4-1
J: TRBJ2-5
D: NA
size: NA

DNA: TGTGCCGGCAGTGAAGCGGTAGCCCAGGCTACCTACGAGCAGTACTTC
CDR3: CAGSEAVAQATYEQYF
V: TRBV6-1
J: TRBJ2-7
D: NA
size: NA

DNA: TGTGCCAGTAGTAGGTTGAGCATCGCGGATAATTCACCCCTCCACTTT
CDR3: CASSRLSIADNSPLHF
V: TRBV19
J: TRBJ1-6
D: NA
size: NA

DNA: TGTGCCACCCCGAGGGGGGCCGCCTACAATGAGCAGTTCTTC
CDR3: CATPRGAAYNEQFF
V: TRBV7-2
J: TRBJ2-1
D: NA
size: NA

DNA: TGTGCCAGCAGCCCAGGCGGGGGATCCTACAATGAGCAGTTCTTC
CDR3: CASSPGGGSYNEQFF
V: TRBV13
J: TRBJ2-1
D: TRBD2
size: NA

DNA: TGTGCCAGCAGTGTCGCAGCGGGGTCGGGCAATGAGCAGTTCTTC
CDR3: CASSVAAGSGNEQFF
V: TRBV6-4
J: TRBJ2-1
D: TRBD2
size: NA

DNA: TGCGCCAGCAGCCAAGACAGTCTGACCTTCTACGAGCAGTACTTC
CDR3: CASSQDSLTFYEQYF
V: TRBV4-1
J: TRBJ2-7
D: NA
size: once

DNA: TGTGCCAGCAGTGAAGCGGATGAATTTCGACCCTATGGCTACACCTTC
CDR3: CASSEADEFRPYGYTF
V: TRBV6-1
J: TRBJ1-2
D: NA
size: NA

DNA: TGTGCCAGTAATTTACAGGGGAGCTACGAGCAGTACTTC
CDR3: CASNLQGSYEQYF
V: TRBV19
J: TRBJ2-7
D: TRBD1
size: NA

DNA: TGTGCCAGCAGCTTAGTACAGGATAGCGGCTACAATGAGCAGTTCTTC
CDR3: CASSLVQDSGYNEQFF
V: TRBV7-9
J: TRBJ2-1
D: NA
size: NA

DNA: TGTGCCAGCAGTCCGACAGGGGGCGGGGGCTACACCTTC
CDR3: CASSPTGGGGYTF
V: TRBV27
J: TRBJ1-2
D: TRBD1
size: once

DNA: TGTGCCAGCAGCTTAGGGGTCGGGGGGAACACCTACAATGAGCAGTTCTTC
CDR3: CASSLGVGGNTYNEQFF
V: TRBV7-9
J: TRBJ2-1
D: TRBD2
size: once

DNA: TGTGCCAGCAGCTTAGATGGACTAGCGGCGAACACCGGGGAGCTGTTTTTT
CDR3: CASSLDGLAANTGELFF
V: TRBV7-9
J: TRBJ2-2
D: TRBD2
size: NA

DNA: TGTGCCAGCAGCCAAGCGGGAATCTACAATGAGCAGTTCTTC
CDR3: CASSQAGIYNEQFF
V: TRBV4-2
J: TRBJ2-1
D: NA
size: NA

DNA: TGTGCCAGCAGTGATTGGACAGGAGGGCGGCAGCCCCAGCATTTT
CDR3: CASSDWTGGRQPQHF
V: TRBV2
J: TRBJ1-5
D: TRBD1
size: NA

DNA: TGCGCCAGCAGTGCTCGGCCGGCGGACACCATATATTTT
CDR3: CASSARPADTIYF
V: TRBV10-1
J: TRBJ1-3
D: NA
size: NA

DNA: TGTGCCAGCAGTTACTCGAATTCGGGTACCGAGCAGTACTTC
CDR3: CASSYSNSGTEQYF
V: TRBV6-5
J: TRBJ2-7
D: NA
size: NA

DNA: TGTGCCAGCAGCTTGTTTCGGGGCAACACTGAAGCTTTCTTT
CDR3: CASSLFRGNTEAFF
V: TRBV5-5
J: TRBJ1-1
D: NA
size: NA

DNA: TGTGCCAGCAGTGAGGCCGGGACAGGGCTAAATCAGCCCCAGCATTTT
CDR3: CASSEAGTGLNQPQHF
V: TRBV2
J: TRBJ1-5
D: TRBD1
size: NA

DNA: TGCAGCGTTGTGTCCCCCAGACAGGGGACCCCCTACGAGCAGTACTTC
CDR3: CSVVSPRQGTPYEQYF
V: TRBV29-1
J: TRBJ2-7
D: TRBD1
size: NA

DNA: TGTGCCAGCAGTGAAGGGACAGGAGCTTTCTACGAGCAGTACTTC
CDR3: CASSEGTGAFYEQYF
V: TRBV6-1
J: TRBJ2-7
D: TRBD1
size: NA

DNA: TGTGCCAGCAGCGGGGGACAGGCCTCTGCAGCTTTCTTT
CDR3: CASSGGQASAAFF
V: TRBV9
J: TRBJ1-1
D: TRBD1
size: few

DNA: TGTGCCACCAGCAGAGATCGATTGTACAATGAGCAGTTCTTC
CDR3: CATSRDRLYNEQFF
V: TRBV15
J: TRBJ2-1
D: NA
size: NA

DNA: TGTGCCAGCAGCTCCCCTCGGGCTCCCGAGCAGTACTTC
CDR3: CASSSPRAPEQYF
V: TRBV11-2
J: TRBJ2-7
D: NA
size: NA

DNA: TGTGCCAGCAGCGTAGATATAGGACACACCGGGGAGCTGTTTTTT
CDR3: CASSVDIGHTGELFF
V: TRBV9
J: TRBJ2-2
D: NA
size: NA

DNA: TGCGCCAGCAGCTTAGATGGCGGGCCCAACAATGAGCAGTTCTTC
CDR3: CASSLDGGPNNEQFF
V: TRBV5-1
J: TRBJ2-1
D: NA
size: NA

DNA: TGTGCCAGCAGTCCAGATCGGACAGGGTGGAACTATGGCTACACCTTC
CDR3: CASSPDRTGWNYGYTF
V: TRBV28
J: TRBJ1-2
D: TRBD1
size: few

DNA: TGTGCCAGCAGCCCAGGGGAATCTTCGTCCTACGAGCAGTACTTC
CDR3: CASSPGESSSYEQYF
V: TRBV7-9
J: TRBJ2-7
D: NA
size: NA

DNA: TGTGCCAGCAGGGACTGGACAGAGAAGTACGAGCAGTACTTC
CDR3: CASRDWTEKYEQYF
V: TRBV6-1
J: TRBJ2-7
D: NA
size: NA

DNA: TGTGCCAGCAGTGACACAGACCAGCCCCAGCATTTT
CDR3: CASSDTDQPQHF
V: TRBV2
J: TRBJ1-5
D: NA
size: NA

DNA: TGTGCCAGCAGTGAACTTCATAGTGGTAACTATGGCTACACCTTC
CDR3: CASSELHSGNYGYTF
V: TRBV6-1
J: TRBJ1-2
D: NA
size: few

DNA: TGCGCCAGCAGCCGGATTACTAGAGTGGGAATGGATACGCAGTATTTT
CDR3: CASSRITRVGMDTQYF
V: TRBV4-1
J: TRBJ2-3
D: NA
size: NA

DNA: TGTGCCAGCAAGATGTGGTTAGCGGGAGGGCCCGGCGAGCAGTACTTC
CDR3: CASKMWLAGGPGEQYF
V: TRBV28
J: TRBJ2-7
D: TRBD2
size: NA

DNA: TGTGCCAGCAGCGTTCAAAGCACAGATACGCAGTATTTT
CDR3: CASSVQSTDTQYF
V: TRBV5-6
J: TRBJ2-3
D: NA
size: NA

DNA: TGTGCCAGCAGCCCGTGGTCAATGAACATTCAGTACTTC
CDR3: CASSPWSMNIQYF
V: TRBV5-6
J: TRBJ2-4
D: NA
size: few

DNA: TGTGCCAGCAGCCCATGGGGGGACGGTCTTCTGGGACTGTTTTTT
CDR3: CASSPWGDGLLGLFF
V: TRBV7-9
J: TRBJ1-4
D: NA
size: few

DNA: TGTGCCAGTAGGCCCGGGACTAGCTCTACAGATACGCAGTATTTT
CDR3: CASRPGTSSTDTQYF
V: TRBV19
J: TRBJ2-3
D: TRBD2
size: NA

DNA: TGTGCCAGCAGCCCCCGGACAGGGGGCGCCGGGGAGCTGTTTTTT
CDR3: CASSPRTGGAGELFF
V: TRBV7-9
J: TRBJ2-2
D: TRBD1
size: NA

DNA: TGTGCCAGCAGCTCACGGGGAGACACTGAAGCTTTCTTT
CDR3: CASSSRGDTEAFF
V: TRBV9
J: TRBJ1-1
D: NA
size: NA

DNA: TGTGCCAGCATGGGCGGGAGGGCCGCCGGGGAGCTGTTTTTT
CDR3: CASMGGRAAGELFF
V: TRBV5-6
J: TRBJ2-2
D: TRBD2
size: once